This T cell receptor beta chain was profiled in a study of identical twins. TCRdb re-derived calls from the 5' RACE reads in MiXCR, one entry per CDR3 protein. The sample lists about 570,000 distinct CDR3 sequences, roughly 9.9% occurring once. A remark on this clonotype: Its antigen is not known.

V was shortened by 5 bases and J by 1 base, with 19 bases between the two germline ends. Germline V gene sequence: CDR1 SGDLS, CDR2 YYNGEE. This CDR3 has 18 residues. Whole-study results and caveats: Diverse VJ usage suggested most zero-insertion clonotypes were not invariant T cells.

These data are also associated with another study on yellow fever vaccine responses in identical twins.

Sequences were obtained from PBMCs. This receptor was taken from a woman between 18 and 29 years old in good health. J is TRBJ2-6 and V is TRBV9, with a weak D call TRBD2 (6 bases). The CDR3 DNA reads as TGTGCCAGCAGTCAGGAGGGGCGACCAGGATCTGGGGCCAACGTCCTGACTTTC. This gives the protein CASSQEGRPGSGANVLTF.